The clone carrying this T cell receptor beta chain was counted only a few times. The data belong to a study of blood T cell repertoires in COVID-19. V gave up 0 bases and J gave up 5 bases, with 6 bases separating them. CDR1 and CDR2 (germline): SGHRS, YFSETQ. The CDR3 is 14 amino acids. In the source study's methods: The assay estimated nucleated cells by amplifying reference gene primers. Sequencing was performed with immunoSEQ multiplex PCR; in TCRdb, only in-frame clones are kept and a portion is missing. D and trimming come from the DNA, and the V and J calls and clone size come from that table. The sample records approximately 80,000 clones, roughly four fifths being singletons.

Sequencing was performed on peripheral blood. The rearrangement links TRBV5-1 to TRBJ1-6; possible D gene TRBD1, 5 bases. The TCR originated in an older woman with acute or convalescent COVID-19. CDR3 sequence: CASSLAGDNSPLHF. In DNA, the CDR3 is TGCGCCAGCAGCTTGGCGGGGGATAATTCACCCCTCCACTTT.